The 6 T cell receptor beta chains listed next were all sequenced from one sample in a study of shared clonotypes between healthy human individuals. Only in-frame clones appear in the TCRdb table, and some are missing; sequencing was by immunoSEQ multiplex PCR. The profile shows over a million clones, 95% to 97% of them singletons. The sample taken for sequencing was naive CD4+ T cells sorted from blood. Subset of the sample: CD45RA+ positively selected. These receptors were collected from a man aged 25-45 years in good health.

This clone was counted only a few times. The chain couples TRBV25-1 to TRBJ2-6; D gene unclear. CDR1 MGHDK and CDR2 SYGVNS come from the germline V gene. The CDR3 is 13 amino acids. V gave up 4 bases and J gave up 0 bases, with 1 base separating them. The CDR3 loop reads CASSVSGANVLTF. Written as DNA, the CDR3 is TGTGCCAGCAGTGTCTCTGGGGCCAACGTCCTGACTTTC.

This chain connects TRBV2 to TRBJ1-5, with 8 bases lining up with TRBD1. The CDR3 sequence is 17 residues long. Germline-derived CDR1 and CDR2 are SNHLY and FYNNEI. J lost 6 bases, V lost 2 bases, and 12 bases had no gene match. The CDR3 reads CASSESSGGVLIQPQHF. Written as DNA, the CDR3 is TGTGCCAGCAGTGAATCTTCAGGGGGCGTGCTAATTCAGCCCCAGCATTTT. The variable domain in full, with the rest retrieved from reference TRBV2 and TRBJ1-5, is EPEVTQTPSHQVTQMGQEVILRCVPISNHLYFYWYRQILGQKVEFLVSFYNNEISEKSEIFDDQFSVERPDGSNFTLKIRSTKLEDSAMYFCASSESSGGVLIQPQHFGDGTRLSIL.

This clone appeared a single time. The rearrangement uses TRBV7-9 and TRBJ2-7, with D perhaps assigned TRBD1 or TRBD2 (5 bases each). Trimming took off 0 bases at V and 2 bases at J, with 14 bases between the two ends. This CDR3 spans 16 amino acids. Germline V gene data show CDR1 as SEHNR and CDR2 as FQNEAQ (reference sequence). The DNA of the CDR3 is TGTGCCAGCAGCTTAGCGAGAGGGGCACTCACCTACGAGCAGTACTTC. This sequence encodes CASSLARGALTYEQYF. The complete variable domain, with remaining parts taken from reference TRBV7-9 and TRBJ2-7, reads DTGVSQNPRHKITKRGQNVTFRCDPISEHNRLYWYRQTLGQGPEFLTYFQNEAQLEKSRLLSDRFSAERPKGSFSTLEIQRTEQGDSAMYLCASSLARGALTYEQYFGPGTRLTVT.

V is TRBV18 and J is TRBJ2-5, with D perhaps being TRBD1 or TRBD2 (5 bases each). CDR1 KGHSH and CDR2 LQKENI come from the germline V gene. The ends were cut back, 10 bases at V and 1 base at J, with 22 bases in the middle. There are 16 residues in the CDR3. The CDR3 is CATRPVGVGTQETQYF. As DNA, the CDR3 is TGTGCCACCCGGCCCGTGGGGGTAGGCACCCAAGAGACCCAGTACTTC. The full variable domain, rest sourced from reference TRBV18 and TRBJ2-5, is NAGVMQNPRHLVRRRGQEARLRCSPMKGHSHVYWYRQLPEEGLKFMVYLQKENIIDESGMPKERFSAEFPKEGPSILRIQQVVRGDSAAYFCATRPVGVGTQETQYFGPGTRLLVL.

The chain recombines TRBV9 with TRBJ2-7, with D maybe TRBD1 (6 bases). There are 14 residues in the CDR3. V dropped 3 bases and J dropped 1 base, with 11 bases sitting between them. Per the germline V gene, CDR1 is SGDLS and CDR2 is YYNGEE. CDR3 sequence reads: CASSARDKSYEQYF. As DNA, the CDR3 is TGTGCCAGCAGCGCCCGGGACAAGTCCTACGAGCAGTACTTC. Combining the CDR3 with reference TRBV9 and TRBJ2-7 gives the whole variable domain DSGVTQTPKHLITATGQRVTLRCSPRSGDLSVYWYQQSLDQGLQFLIQYYNGEERAKGNILERFSAQQFPDLHSELNLSSLELGDSALYFCASSARDKSYEQYFGPGTRLTVT.

The chain carries TRBV18 and TRBJ2-7; D unclear. Germline V gives CDR1 KGHSH, CDR2 LQKENI. The V end was cut by 4 bases, the J end by 0 bases, with 10 bases between. The CDR3 contains 14 residues. CDR3 nucleotides: TGTGCCAGCTCACTCCAGCTAGACTCCTACGAGCAGTACTTC. Amino acids: CASSLQLDSYEQYF.